Sequencing of this T cell receptor (beta chain) was carried out in a study of metastatic and nonmetastatic thyroid tumors. Study as a whole: Malignant thyroid and benign thyroid patients provided blood and tumor or nodule tissue whose repertoires were compared. Study-wide points: Benign nodules reportedly had significantly lower TCR beta diversity than malignant thyroid tumors in blood and tumor.

Concerning this clone: Its matching antigen is unknown. Possible read error: a much larger clone is one base away.

Germline V gives CDR1 DFQATT, CDR2 SNEGSKA (reference sequence). V dropped 1 base and J dropped 5 bases, with 14 bases sitting between them. The CDR3 runs to 14 residues. Authors' methods: Built for papillary thyroid cancer, a distant-metastasis classifier drew on CDR3 differences across clinicopathological groups. TCRdb re-called clones via MiXCR from the PCR reads. For this entry, the V and J calls and clone size follow TCRdb and not the study's own pipeline. Seen here are approximately 65,000 clones, 4% to 4.5% observed once, and the top ten hold more than 20%. All patients reached thyroid surgery having received no treatment beforehand.

This chain connects TRBV20-1 to TRBJ2-5; a possible D gene is TRBD2 (5 bases). Material for sequencing was blood. This clonotype was sampled from a female donor with papillary thyroid cancer or a benign thyroid nodule (not recorded which). Some clones in this sample may be carry-over from other donors' samples. The CDR3 is CSARGQASLETQYF. The CDR3 coding sequence is TGCAGTGCTAGAGGTCAAGCTAGCTTGGAGACCCAGTACTTC.